This T cell receptor beta chain is from a study of T cells in Graves' hyperthyroidism and ophthalmopathy. Study outcomes and limitations: Ophthalmopathy was told apart from stable hyperthyroidism by a 13 V-J model. Most thyroid-expanded clonotypes above 0.001 were also found in blood.

Amplification targeted TCR beta CDR3 regions from RNA transcripts. First-round RT-PCR with HTBI primers amplified the TCR CDR3 region. Via MiXCR, TCRdb re-called the multiplex PCR reads, giving one row per CDR3 protein. The data show 560,000 or so distinct CDR3 sequences, about 20% seen once. Researchers barred patients who had uncontrolled infection, other autoimmune disease, pregnancy or lactation. V lost 5 bases and J 3 bases, leaving 20 bases between the germline ends. CDR1 is MDHEN and CDR2 is SYDVKM in the germline V gene. CDR3 length: 16 residues. This clonotype has a count of ten or more. Its antigen is unknown.

This chain connects TRBV28 to TRBJ2-7, with D possibly matching TRBD2 (7 bases). Sequenced: blood. The source is a man in his forties with Graves' ophthalmopathy. CDR3 in amino acids: CASSPWSGGANYEQYF. The CDR3 DNA is TGTGCCAGCAGTCCCTGGAGTGGGGGGGCCAACTACGAGCAGTACTTC.